These T cell receptor beta chains were read from a single sample in a study of graft-versus-host responses after intestinal transplantation. Assay: immunoSEQ multiplex PCR; the TCRdb copy retains only in-frame clones and omits some. This sample yields 3,500 to 5,500 clones, of which about 72% are seen a single time; about 7.2% belongs to the top ten. The sequencing used ileum tissue, collected 9 days after transplant. Receptor source: a human patient who received an intestinal transplant, so some T cells may come from the graft donor. Each CDR3 is given with its conserved first and last residue. Fields, in order: J gene, V gene, D gene, clone size, CDR3 protein, CDR3 DNA. The D gene is left open where the match is weak. Clone size is not always given. Where it is, it says once, few, many or a class for expanded clones.

j_call: TRBJ1-4; v_call: TRBV5-4; d_call: -; clone_size: -; cdr3_aa: CASSLKGTNEKLFF; cdr3_nt: TGTGCCAGCAGCTTGAAGGGCACTAATGAAAAACTGTTTTTT
j_call: TRBJ2-1; v_call: TRBV13; d_call: -; clone_size: -; cdr3_aa: CASSSESNEQFF; cdr3_nt: TGTGCCAGCAGCTCAGAGTCTAATGAGCAGTTCTTC
j_call: TRBJ1-2; v_call: TRBV6-5; d_call: -; clone_size: few; cdr3_aa: CASSYGGYGYTF; cdr3_nt: TGTGCCAGCAGTTACGGAGGCTATGGCTACACCTTC
j_call: TRBJ1-2; v_call: TRBV2; d_call: -; clone_size: -; cdr3_aa: CASSEGGREDGYTF; cdr3_nt: TGTGCCAGCAGTGAAGGGGGCAGGGAGGATGGCTACACCTTC
j_call: TRBJ2-1; v_call: TRBV7-2; d_call: -; clone_size: -; cdr3_aa: CASSLGQYNEQFF; cdr3_nt: TGTGCCAGCAGCTTAGGACAGTACAATGAGCAGTTCTTC
j_call: TRBJ2-1; v_call: TRBV14; d_call: -; clone_size: -; cdr3_aa: CASSQARGLAYNEQFF; cdr3_nt: TGTGCCAGCAGCCAAGCACGGGGGCTTGCCTACAATGAGCAGTTCTTC
j_call: TRBJ2-4; v_call: TRBV5-1; d_call: TRBD2; clone_size: -; cdr3_aa: CASSLGPVAGGFSKNIQYF; cdr3_nt: TGCGCCAGCAGCTTGGGGCCGGTGGCGGGGGGCTTTTCCAAAAACATTCAGTACTTC
j_call: TRBJ1-2; v_call: TRBV5-4; d_call: -; clone_size: -; cdr3_aa: CASSFLNPGVADGYTF; cdr3_nt: TGTGCCAGCAGCTTCCTTAACCCAGGGGTAGCGGATGGCTACACCTTC
j_call: TRBJ2-7; v_call: TRBV6-4; d_call: TRBD2; clone_size: -; cdr3_aa: CASSDSLAGSYEQYF; cdr3_nt: TGTGCCAGCAGTGACTCACTAGCGGGCTCCTACGAGCAGTACTTC
j_call: TRBJ1-1; v_call: TRBV6-1; d_call: -; clone_size: -; cdr3_aa: CASSGQVNTEAFF; cdr3_nt: TGTGCCAGCAGTGGGCAGGTGAACACTGAAGCTTTCTTT
j_call: TRBJ2-7; v_call: TRBV7-9; d_call: TRBD1; clone_size: -; cdr3_aa: CASSDRVSSYEQYF; cdr3_nt: TGTGCCAGCAGCGACAGGGTAAGCTCCTACGAGCAGTACTTC
j_call: TRBJ1-4; v_call: TRBV15; d_call: -; clone_size: -; cdr3_aa: CATSRGIGDEKLFF; cdr3_nt: TGTGCCACCAGCAGGGGAATTGGGGATGAAAAACTGTTTTTT
j_call: TRBJ2-3; v_call: TRBV5-1; d_call: TRBD1; clone_size: -; cdr3_aa: CASGRDRGTDTQYF; cdr3_nt: TGCGCCAGTGGCCGGGACAGGGGCACAGATACGCAGTATTTT
j_call: TRBJ1-4; v_call: TRBV7-2; d_call: -; clone_size: -; cdr3_aa: CASSPNGGVGEKLFF; cdr3_nt: TGTGCCAGCAGCCCCAATGGGGGGGTCGGAGAAAAACTGTTTTTT
j_call: TRBJ2-7; v_call: TRBV11-1; d_call: TRBD2; clone_size: -; cdr3_aa: CASSLLAGHSYEQYF; cdr3_nt: TGTGCCAGCAGCTTACTAGCGGGACACTCCTACGAGCAGTACTTC
j_call: TRBJ2-7; v_call: TRBV1; d_call: -; clone_size: -; cdr3_aa: CTSSQYFPQGQTSYEQYF; cdr3_nt: TGCACCAGCAGCCAGTATTTCCCACAGGGACAAACCTCCTACGAGCAGTACTTC
j_call: TRBJ1-2; v_call: TRBV5-1; d_call: TRBD1; clone_size: few; cdr3_aa: CASSLETGYGYTF; cdr3_nt: TGCGCCAGCAGCTTGGAGACAGGGTATGGCTACACCTTC
j_call: TRBJ1-5; v_call: TRBV6-1; d_call: -; clone_size: few; cdr3_aa: CASSEPAQPQHF; cdr3_nt: TGTGCCAGCAGTGAGCCCGCTCAGCCCCAGCATTTT
j_call: TRBJ2-5; v_call: TRBV4-1; d_call: -; clone_size: -; cdr3_aa: CASSQGQETQYF; cdr3_nt: TGCGCCAGCAGCCAGGGACAAGAGACCCAGTACTTC
j_call: TRBJ1-2; v_call: TRBV6-1; d_call: -; clone_size: -; cdr3_aa: CASRSRQAPNYGYTF; cdr3_nt: TGTGCCAGCAGGTCCCGACAGGCGCCTAACTATGGCTACACCTTC
j_call: TRBJ1-2; v_call: TRBV6-4; d_call: -; clone_size: -; cdr3_aa: CASSTRVGSPIDYGYTF; cdr3_nt: TGTGCCAGCAGTACACGGGTCGGTAGCCCCATTGACTATGGCTACACCTTC
j_call: TRBJ1-1; v_call: TRBV5-1; d_call: -; clone_size: once; cdr3_aa: CASSLQGRNTEAFF; cdr3_nt: TGCGCCAGCAGCTTGCAGGGGCGGAACACTGAAGCTTTCTTT
j_call: TRBJ1-5; v_call: TRBV2; d_call: -; clone_size: -; cdr3_aa: CASSEIRAYNQPQHF; cdr3_nt: TGTGCCAGCAGTGAAATAAGGGCCTACAATCAGCCCCAGCATTTT
j_call: TRBJ2-3; v_call: TRBV5-1; d_call: TRBD2; clone_size: -; cdr3_aa: CASERDGNTDTQYF; cdr3_nt: TGCGCCAGCGAGCGGGACGGGAACACAGATACGCAGTATTTT
j_call: TRBJ2-5; v_call: TRBV19; d_call: TRBD2; clone_size: -; cdr3_aa: CASSIGGGTQYF; cdr3_nt: TGTGCCAGTAGTATAGGGGGGGGGACCCAGTACTTC
j_call: TRBJ2-7; v_call: TRBV27; d_call: TRBD1; clone_size: few; cdr3_aa: CASSPDRGSPLYEQYF; cdr3_nt: TGTGCCAGCAGTCCGGACAGGGGAAGCCCTCTGTACGAGCAGTACTTC
j_call: TRBJ2-2; v_call: TRBV7-6; d_call: TRBD1; clone_size: once; cdr3_aa: CASSSTGANTGELFF; cdr3_nt: TGTGCCAGCAGTTCTACAGGGGCGAACACCGGGGAGCTGTTTTTT
j_call: TRBJ1-4; v_call: TRBV28; d_call: -; clone_size: -; cdr3_aa: CASCRSWTVGEKLLF; cdr3_nt: TGTGCCAGCTGCCGATCCTGGACAGTAGGGGAAAAACTGCTTTTT
j_call: TRBJ2-7; v_call: TRBV30; d_call: -; clone_size: few; cdr3_aa: CAWGSGIGGNEQYF; cdr3_nt: TGTGCCTGGGGGTCCGGGATCGGGGGCAACGAGCAGTACTTC
j_call: TRBJ1-2; v_call: TRBV5-1; d_call: TRBD1; clone_size: once; cdr3_aa: CASSSQTGGEYGYTF; cdr3_nt: TGCGCCAGCAGCTCTCAGACAGGGGGCGAATATGGCTACACCTTC
j_call: TRBJ2-2; v_call: TRBV29-1; d_call: TRBD2; clone_size: -; cdr3_aa: CSAQGAGARTGELFF; cdr3_nt: TGCAGCGCCCAAGGGGCGGGAGCGCGGACCGGGGAGCTGTTTTTT
j_call: TRBJ1-2; v_call: TRBV6-5; d_call: -; clone_size: -; cdr3_aa: CASSYSRASGYTF; cdr3_nt: TGTGCCAGCAGTTACTCCCGGGCGAGTGGCTACACCTTC
j_call: TRBJ2-1; v_call: TRBV27; d_call: TRBD2; clone_size: -; cdr3_aa: CASSSPAGRRNNEQFF; cdr3_nt: TGTGCCAGCAGTTCTCCAGCGGGACGAAGAAATAATGAGCAGTTCTTC
j_call: TRBJ2-2; v_call: TRBV7-9; d_call: TRBD1; clone_size: once; cdr3_aa: CASSLDRVLDTGELFF; cdr3_nt: TGTGCCAGCAGCTTGGACAGGGTCTTGGACACCGGGGAGCTGTTTTTT
j_call: TRBJ2-1; v_call: TRBV7-9; d_call: -; clone_size: -; cdr3_aa: CASRDNEQFF; cdr3_nt: TGTGCCAGCAGAGACAATGAGCAGTTCTTC